The TCR beta chain described here comes from a study of T cell responses to AZD1222 COVID-19 vaccine. Whole-study results and caveats: Within unmutated variant regions lay the reported targets of nearly half of spike-specific TCRs. The peak T cell response came first, and repertoires were sampled only after it.

Sequenced by immunoSEQ multiplex PCR; TCRdb stores in-frame clones only, minus some. The table lists roughly 150,000 clones, roughly 87% of them singletons. It was second doses at about 4 or about 12 weeks that were pooled. Regarding this clone: Its antigen is unknown.

V lost 2 bases to trimming and J lost 5 bases, with 18 bases between them. The CDR3 runs to 16 residues. In germline, CDR1 is SGHTA, CDR2 FQGNSA. Here the sequenced sample was peripheral blood, taken 28 days after the second AZD1222 dose. The sequence derives from an adult who received the AZD1222 COVID-19 vaccine. V and J are TRBV7-2 and TRBJ1-1; a possible D gene is TRBD1 (6 bases). CDR3 DNA sequence: TGTGCCAGCAGCTTAAACAAAGGGGGGAGGCGGACTGAAGCTTTCTTT. This codes for CASSLNKGGRRTEAFF. Full variable domain (missing parts from reference TRBV7-2 and TRBJ1-1): GAGVSQSPSNKVTEKGKDVELRCDPISGHTALYWYRQSLGQGLEFLIYFQGNSAPDKSGLPSDRFSAERTGGSVSTLTIQRTQQEDSAVYLCASSLNKGGRRTEAFFGQGTRLTVV.